This TCR beta chain was captured by sequencing in a study of immune reconstitution after stem cell transplant in scleroderma listed by TCRdb under 2017. The library was made by RT-PCR. TCRdb names Illumina MiSeq as the instrument used. Using fastp trimming at Q25 and MiXCR clonotype assembly, TCRdb reanalyzed the public sequencing data and kept in-frame beta chains. Merged by CDR3 protein, the rows form single entries marked with the most common genes and DNA. In this sample the table shows under 2,500 distinct CDR3 sequences, under 13% of which occur a single time. The ten biggest clones cover about 14% of the sample. Worth noting for this clonotype: No cognate antigen has been identified for it. No qualities accompany the bases; no much larger clone lies one base away.

CDR1 and CDR2 are drawn from the germline V gene (reference sequence): SEHNR, FQNEAQ. Ends trimmed: V by 1 base, J by 10 bases; bases unmatched to a gene: 10. Inclusive of the bounding cysteine and phenylalanine, the CDR3 is 15 residues long. Kept here is only the CDR3 DNA, which spans 45 bases and is read in frame from base 1. This sequence was found in a female donor with systemic sclerosis. Recombination joined TRBV7-9 with TRBJ2-3; 8 nucleotides in the junction match TRBD2. This material was acquired before or after autologous hematopoietic stem cell transplantation (not recorded which). The encoded CDR3 is CASSLGPAGAGAQYF. In nucleotides, the sequence is TGTGCCAGCAGCTTAGGCCCAGCGGGGGCCGGGGCGCAGTATTTT.